Sequencing of this TCR beta chain was carried out in a study of shared clonotypes between healthy human individuals. The study, taken as a whole, reports: Relative to clonotypes present in all four donors, those not shared had lower generation probabilities.

The repertoire was sequenced with immunoSEQ multiplex PCR; TCRdb's copy has only in-frame clones and lacks some. The sample lists millions of clones, about 92% seen once, with about 0.13% in the top ten. CDR1 is SGHDT and CDR2 is YYEEEE in the germline V gene. The length of the CDR3 is 17 residues. Trimming removed 7 bases from V and 1 base from J, with 18 bases in between. On this clone itself: Its antigen is undetermined.

The specimen sequenced was naive CD4+ T cells sorted from blood. Subset defined: CD45RA+ positively selected. The receptor's source is a man aged 18 to 35 in good health. V is TRBV5-6 and J is TRBJ1-6; D is unresolved. The CDR3 DNA sequence: TGTGCCAGCCGCATGATCAACGGGGAATCCTATAATTCACCCCTCCACTTT. Translation: CASRMINGESYNSPLHF.